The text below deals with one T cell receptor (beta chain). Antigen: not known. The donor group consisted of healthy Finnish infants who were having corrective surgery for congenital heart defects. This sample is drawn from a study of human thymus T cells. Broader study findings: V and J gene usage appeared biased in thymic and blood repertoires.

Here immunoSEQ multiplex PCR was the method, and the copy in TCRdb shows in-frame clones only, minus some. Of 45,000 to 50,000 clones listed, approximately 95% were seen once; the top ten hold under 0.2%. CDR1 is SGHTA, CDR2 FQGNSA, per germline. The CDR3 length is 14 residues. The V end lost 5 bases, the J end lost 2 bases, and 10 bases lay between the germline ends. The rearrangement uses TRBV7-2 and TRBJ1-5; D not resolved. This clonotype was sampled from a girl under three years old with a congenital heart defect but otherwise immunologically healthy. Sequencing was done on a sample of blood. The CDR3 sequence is CASSPTQGNQPQHF. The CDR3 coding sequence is TGTGCCAGCAGCCCAACTCAGGGCAATCAGCCCCAGCATTTT.